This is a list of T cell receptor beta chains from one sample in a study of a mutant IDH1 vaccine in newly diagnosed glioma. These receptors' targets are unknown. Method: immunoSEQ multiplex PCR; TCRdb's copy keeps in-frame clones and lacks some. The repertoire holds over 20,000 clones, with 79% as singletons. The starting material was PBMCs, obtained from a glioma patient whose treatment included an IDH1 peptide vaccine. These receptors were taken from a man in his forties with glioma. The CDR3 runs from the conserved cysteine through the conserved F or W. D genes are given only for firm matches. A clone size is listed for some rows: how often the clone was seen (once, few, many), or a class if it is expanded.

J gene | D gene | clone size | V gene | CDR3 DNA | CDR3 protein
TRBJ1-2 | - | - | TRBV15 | TGTGCCACCAGCAGAGAGAGGGGCGCAAACTATGGCTACACCTTC | CATSRERGANYGYTF
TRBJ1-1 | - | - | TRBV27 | TGTGCCAGCACCGGAGGGGTCACTGAAGCTTTCTTT | CASTGGVTEAFF
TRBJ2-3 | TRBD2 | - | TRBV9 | TGTGCCAGCAGCGTAGTAGCGGGAGGTTCAGATACGCAGTATTTT | CASSVVAGGSDTQYF
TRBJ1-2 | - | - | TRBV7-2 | TGTGCCAGCAGTTCGACAGGTCCTGTTGGCTACACCTTC | CASSSTGPVGYTF
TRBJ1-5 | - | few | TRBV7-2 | TGTGCCAGCAGCTTAATTCCGGGATCGGAGCCCCAGCATTTT | CASSLIPGSEPQHF
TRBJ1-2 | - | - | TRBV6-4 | TGTGCCAGCCGCGAATCAGGGGATCTCGGACTTGTCTATGGCTACACCTTC | CASRESGDLGLVYGYTF
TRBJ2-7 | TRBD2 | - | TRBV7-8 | TGTGCCAGCAGCGCAGGGACTAGCGGCGACGAGCAGTACTTC | CASSAGTSGDEQYF
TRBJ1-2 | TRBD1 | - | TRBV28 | TGTGCCAGCAGTTTAGGGGGGACAGGGGACTGGTATGGCTACACCTTC | CASSLGGTGDWYGYTF
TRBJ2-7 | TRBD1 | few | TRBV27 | TGTGCCAGCAGCCCTGGGGGGACAGGGGGGAGCGAGCAGTACTTC | CASSPGGTGGSEQYF
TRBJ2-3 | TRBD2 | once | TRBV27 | TGTGCCAGCAGTTTGTCCGGGACTAGCCCAGATACGCAGTATTTT | CASSLSGTSPDTQYF
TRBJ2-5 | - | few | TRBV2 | TGTGCCAGCTCTGGCCAAGAGACCCAGTACTTC | CASSGQETQYF
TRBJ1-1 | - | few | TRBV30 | TGTGCCTGGACCCAGGGGATTTGGACTGAAGCTTTCTTT | CAWTQGIWTEAFF
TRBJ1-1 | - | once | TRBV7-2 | TGTGCCAGCAGCTTATCGGATTTTGGCACGCCGAGGGACACTGAAGCTTTCTTT | CASSLSDFGTPRDTEAFF
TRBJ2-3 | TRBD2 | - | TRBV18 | TGTGCCAGCTCATCGAGCCGCGGGAGCCCAGATACGCAGTATTTT | CASSSSRGSPDTQYF
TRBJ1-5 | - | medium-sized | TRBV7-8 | TGTGCCAGCAGCCCGGAGGTTCAGCCCCAGCATTTT | CASSPEVQPQHF
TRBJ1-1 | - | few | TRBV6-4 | TGTGCCAGCAGTGTAGAGATGAACACTGAAGCTTTCTTT | CASSVEMNTEAFF
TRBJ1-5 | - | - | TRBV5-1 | TGCGCCAGCAGCTTGGAGGCAGGGAAAAGTGGTCAGCCCCAGCATTTT | CASSLEAGKSGQPQHF
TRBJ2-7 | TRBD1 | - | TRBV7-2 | TGTGCCAGCAGCCGGGACAGGGTAAACGAGCAGTACTTC | CASSRDRVNEQYF
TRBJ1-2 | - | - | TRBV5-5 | TGTGCCAGCAGCTTGGAAACAGCCATAAACACCTTC | CASSLETAINTF
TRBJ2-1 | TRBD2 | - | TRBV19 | TGTGCCAGTAGGCGCCTCGGGACTAGCGGGAGCTCCTACAATGAGCAGTTCTTC | CASRRLGTSGSSYNEQFF
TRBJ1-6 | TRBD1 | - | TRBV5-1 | TGCGCCAGCAGCTTGGGACAGGGGAATTCACCCCTCCACTTT | CASSLGQGNSPLHF
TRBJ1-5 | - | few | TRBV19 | TGTGCCAGTAGTAGGCAGGGCAATCAGCCCCAGCATTTT | CASSRQGNQPQHF
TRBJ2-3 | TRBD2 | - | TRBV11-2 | TGTGCCAGCAGTTCCTATCAACTAGCGAACACAGATACGCAGTATTTT | CASSSYQLANTDTQYF
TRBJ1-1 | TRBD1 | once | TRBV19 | TGTGCCAGTAGGGAGCCGGGACAGGGGCTTAGGGACACTGAAGCTTTCTTT | CASREPGQGLRDTEAFF
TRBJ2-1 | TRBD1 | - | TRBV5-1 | TGCGCCAGCAGCCCCGGGACAGGATACAATGAGCAGTTCTTC | CASSPGTGYNEQFF
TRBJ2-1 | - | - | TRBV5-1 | TGCGCCAGCAGCTTGGATACGGGAGTTGGTGAGCAGTTCTTC | CASSLDTGVGEQFF
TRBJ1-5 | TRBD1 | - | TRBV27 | TGTGCCAGCAGACAGGGGAGTCAGCCCCAGCATTTT | CASRQGSQPQHF
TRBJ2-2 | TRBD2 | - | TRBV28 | TGTGCCAGCAGTCGGACTAGCGCGACGAACACCGGGGAGCTGTTTTTT | CASSRTSATNTGELFF
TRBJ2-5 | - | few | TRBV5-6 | TGTGCCAGCAGCTTGGTCCGGGACGGCCGCAAGACCCAGTACTTC | CASSLVRDGRKTQYF
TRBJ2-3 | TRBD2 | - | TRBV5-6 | TGTGCCAGCAGTTTCAGACTAGCGGGCACAGATACGCAGTATTTT | CASSFRLAGTDTQYF
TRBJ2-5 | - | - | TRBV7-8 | TGTGCCAGCAGCCCCCGCCGAGTCCCGGCCTACAAGGACTTCCAAGAGACCCAGTACTTC | CASSPRRVPAYKDFQETQYF
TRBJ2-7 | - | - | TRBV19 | TGTGCCAGTAGTATGTCAGAATACGAGCAGTACTTC | CASSMSEYEQYF
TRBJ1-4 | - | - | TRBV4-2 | TGTGCCAGCAGCCCTTTTCGGCCGGCCGAAAAACTGTTTTTT | CASSPFRPAEKLFF
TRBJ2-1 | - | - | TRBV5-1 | TGCGCCAGCAGCTCGGGGGTGTTGTCGCTGCCGAATGAGCAGTTCTTC | CASSSGVLSLPNEQFF